Sequencing of this T cell receptor beta chain was carried out in a study of blood T cell repertoires in COVID-19. Across the study: The origin of the acute and convalescent COVID-19 samples was the United States, Italy and Spain.

Everyone who took part was about 18 to 90 years old, and they came from over 20 US areas. Cohort placement rested on clinical history that participants reported themselves. Recovered status applied to Cohort 3 donors who had two consecutive negative PCRs. It also applied to those with clearance or with symptom resolution. Germline values: CDR1 MNHNS, CDR2 SASEGT. V trimming: 4 bases; J trimming: 7 bases; junction bases outside the gene matches: 14. The CDR3 length is 17 residues. Measured with immunoSEQ multiplex PCR; TCRdb has only the in-frame clones, and not every one. The table lists fewer than 450,000 clones, 80% to 95% of them singletons. In its sample, this clone was seen once.

V and J are TRBV6-1 and TRBJ2-1, with 9 bases fitting TRBD2. The specimen sequenced was PBMCs or T cells enriched from blood (not recorded which). This sequence was found in a man between 18 and 35 years old who had recovered from COVID-19. The CDR3: CASSVTSGHNRGNEQFF. The CDR3 bases are TGTGCCAGCAGTGTGACTAGCGGCCACAACAGAGGAAATGAGCAGTTCTTC.